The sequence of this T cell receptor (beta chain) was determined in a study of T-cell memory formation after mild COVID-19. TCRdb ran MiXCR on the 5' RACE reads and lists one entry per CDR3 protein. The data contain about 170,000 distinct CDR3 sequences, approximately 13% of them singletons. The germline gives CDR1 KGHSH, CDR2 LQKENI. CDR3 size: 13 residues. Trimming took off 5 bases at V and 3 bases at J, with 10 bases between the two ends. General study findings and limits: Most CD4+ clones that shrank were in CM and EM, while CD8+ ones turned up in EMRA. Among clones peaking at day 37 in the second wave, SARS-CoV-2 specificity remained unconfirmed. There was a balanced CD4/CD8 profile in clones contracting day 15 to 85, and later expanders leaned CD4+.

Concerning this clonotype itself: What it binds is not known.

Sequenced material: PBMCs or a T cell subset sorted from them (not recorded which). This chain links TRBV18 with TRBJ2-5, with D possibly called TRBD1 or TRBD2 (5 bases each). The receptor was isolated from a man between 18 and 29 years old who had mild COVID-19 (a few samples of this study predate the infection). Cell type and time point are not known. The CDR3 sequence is CASSTGPKETQYF. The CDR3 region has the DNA TGTGCCAGCTCAACGGGACCGAAAGAGACCCAGTACTTC.